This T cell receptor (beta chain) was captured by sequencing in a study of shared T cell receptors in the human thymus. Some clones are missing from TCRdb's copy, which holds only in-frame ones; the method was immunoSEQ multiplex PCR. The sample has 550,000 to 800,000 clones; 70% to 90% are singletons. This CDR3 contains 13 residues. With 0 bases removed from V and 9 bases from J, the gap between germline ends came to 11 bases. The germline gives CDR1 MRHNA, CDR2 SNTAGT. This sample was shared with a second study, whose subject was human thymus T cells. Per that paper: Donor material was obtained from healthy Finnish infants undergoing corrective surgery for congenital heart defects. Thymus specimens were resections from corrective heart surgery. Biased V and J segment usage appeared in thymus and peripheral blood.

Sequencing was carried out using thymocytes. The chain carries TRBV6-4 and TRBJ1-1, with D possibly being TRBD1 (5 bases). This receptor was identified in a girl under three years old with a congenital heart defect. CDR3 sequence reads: CASSDSSGQKAFF. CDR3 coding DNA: TGTGCCAGCAGTGACTCGTCAGGGCAGAAAGCTTTCTTT.